Sequencing of this TCR beta chain was carried out in a study of T-cell reconstitution after alpha-beta-depleted transplantation in children. The study's findings and limits: Several hundred expanded graft clones reportedly were the source of alpha-beta T cells about two months after transplant. When one year had passed after transplant, most T-cell counts and diversity came from newly produced T cells. It was surviving recipient T cells and thymic progenitors that gave some patients high TCRbeta diversity at day 60.

Unique molecular identifiers were incorporated during preparation of the TCRbeta library. TCRdb passed the PCR reads through MiXCR, listing each CDR3 protein once. This sample has 600,000 to 800,000 distinct CDR3 sequences, with around 13% found just once. The CDR3 loop spans 13 amino acids. Germline V gene data show CDR1 as MGHRA and CDR2 as YSYEKL. The V gene lost 4 bases and the J gene lost 4 bases, with 8 bases spanning the gap. At least ten counts were recorded for this clonotype. The target antigen is unknown. Material: PBMCs, obtained before TCRalphabeta/CD19-depleted stem cell transplant. The V and J genes are TRBV4-1 and TRBJ2-1; D uncertain. The sequence was collected from a girl aged 2-10 years with congenital amegakaryocytic thrombocytopenia, due to receive a stem cell transplant. Here the CDR3 reads CASSRGRYNEQFF. In nucleotides, the CDR3 is TGCGCCAGCAGCCGAGGAAGGTACAATGAGCAGTTCTTC.